These T cell receptor beta chains were read from a single sample in a study of radiation and T cells in renal cell carcinoma. Repertoires were generated with immunoSEQ multiplex PCR, while TCRdb's copy carries only in-frame clones and drops some. The sample has 100,000 to 150,000 clones; roughly 80% are singletons. Sequenced material: blood, taken from a patient whose treatment included radiotherapy and nephrectomy. These receptors originate from a woman aged 60 to 75 with renal cell carcinoma. The CDR3 runs from the conserved cysteine through the conserved F or W. D genes are given only for firm matches. The size of a clone is reported for some rows only, either as once, few or many, or as a class for expanded clones.

TRBJ1-2 NA NA TRBV6-6 CASSYTTVYGYTF TGTGCCAGCAGTTACACGACAGTCTATGGCTACACCTTC
TRBJ1-1 NA few TRBV7-2 CASSFDRSNTEAFF TGTGCCAGCAGCTTCGATCGGTCGAACACTGAAGCTTTCTTT
TRBJ1-5 NA NA TRBV9 CASSVGGPNQPQHF TGTGCCAGCAGCGTGGGGGGCCCCAATCAGCCCCAGCATTTT
TRBJ1-3 TRBD1 NA TRBV7-2 CASSSLDRAGGIYF TGTGCCAGCAGCTCCCTGGACAGGGCGGGAGGCATATATTTT
TRBJ1-1 NA NA TRBV28 CASSLAGDSTEAFF TGTGCCAGCAGTTTGGCAGGGGATAGCACTGAAGCTTTCTTT
TRBJ1-2 TRBD1 NA TRBV19 CASSSGTGVSYGYTF TGTGCCAGTAGTTCCGGGACAGGGGTTTCCTATGGCTACACCTTC
TRBJ2-2 NA NA TRBV7-9 CASSLGQGDTGELFF TGTGCCAGCAGCTTAGGGCAGGGAGACACCGGGGAGCTGTTTTTT
TRBJ1-5 NA NA TRBV28 CASSLQENQPQHF TGTGCCAGCAGTTTGCAGGAGAATCAGCCCCAGCATTTT
TRBJ2-3 NA NA TRBV28 CASSLPRVGTDTQYF TGTGCCAGCAGTTTACCCAGGGTTGGCACAGATACGCAGTATTTT
TRBJ2-7 TRBD2 NA TRBV11-2 CASSLGAGGYEQYF TGTGCCAGCAGCTTAGGAGCGGGGGGCTACGAGCAGTACTTC
TRBJ1-5 NA NA TRBV28 CASSPAGAGKPQHF TGTGCCAGCAGCCCGGCAGGGGCAGGGAAGCCCCAGCATTTT
TRBJ1-5 NA once TRBV19 CASLGQTNSNQPQHF TGTGCCAGCCTCGGACAGACAAATAGCAATCAGCCCCAGCATTTT
TRBJ1-2 TRBD1 once TRBV25-1 CASHANPGTGIWGYTF TGTGCCAGTCACGCTAATCCCGGGACAGGTATATGGGGCTACACCTTC
TRBJ1-2 TRBD1 NA TRBV9 CASSVGGQGAYGYTF TGTGCCAGCAGCGTAGGGGGACAGGGCGCCTATGGCTACACCTTC
TRBJ1-2 TRBD1 NA TRBV28 CASSSPVGTGFGGYTF TGTGCCAGCAGCTCCCCCGTAGGGACAGGGTTTGGCGGCTACACCTTC
TRBJ2-7 NA NA TRBV9 CASSGSSYEQYF TGTGCCAGCAGCGGGAGCTCCTACGAGCAGTACTTC
TRBJ2-1 NA NA TRBV9 CASSPRGGGAYNEQFF TGTGCCAGCAGCCCGAGAGGCGGCGGGGCTTACAATGAGCAGTTCTTC
TRBJ1-1 TRBD1 NA TRBV28 CASSLRGRGTEAFF TGTGCCAGCAGTTTAAGGGGGCGAGGGACTGAAGCTTTCTTT
TRBJ2-7 TRBD2 NA TRBV7-9 CASSYVVGPSGSEQYF TGTGCCAGCAGCTACGTAGTTGGGCCTAGCGGGAGCGAGCAGTACTTC
TRBJ1-5 TRBD1 few TRBV6-5 CASRPTGGNQPQHF TGTGCCAGCAGACCGACAGGGGGAAATCAGCCCCAGCATTTT
TRBJ1-4 TRBD1 NA TRBV28 CASSGGWDSATNEKLFF TGTGCCAGCAGTGGGGGGTGGGACAGTGCAACTAATGAAAAACTGTTTTTT
TRBJ1-6 NA NA TRBV7-9 CASSAQGLTSPLHF TGTGCCAGCAGCGCCCAGGGCTTGACTTCACCCCTCCACTTT
TRBJ1-2 TRBD1 once TRBV5-1 CASNLPGQSYGYTF TGCGCCAGCAACTTACCGGGACAGAGCTATGGCTACACCTTC
TRBJ1-2 NA few TRBV6-5 CASSLGGGSYGYTF TGTGCCAGCAGCCTTGGGGGAGGGAGCTATGGCTACACCTTC
TRBJ2-2 NA NA TRBV7-9 CASSRRSRPNTGELFF TGTGCCAGCAGCCGTCGCTCTAGGCCGAACACCGGGGAGCTGTTTTTT
TRBJ1-2 NA NA TRBV19 CASSIDPDGRYGYTF TGTGCCAGTAGTATAGATCCCGACGGTCGCTATGGCTACACCTTC
TRBJ2-5 NA NA TRBV2 CASRLGQDGAQYF TGTGCCAGCAGACTGGGGCAGGATGGGGCCCAGTACTTC
TRBJ2-2 NA NA TRBV15 CATSRAVSDTGELFF TGTGCCACCAGCAGAGCCGTTTCGGACACCGGGGAGCTGTTTTTT
TRBJ1-6 NA few TRBV5-1 CASSRLSQGAPLHF TGCGCCAGCAGCCGACTTTCACAGGGCGCACCCCTCCACTTT
TRBJ1-1 NA few TRBV6-1 CASTGPNTEAFF TGTGCCAGCACAGGGCCGAACACTGAAGCTTTCTTT
TRBJ2-7 NA NA TRBV5-1 CASSEGGSYEQYF TGCGCCAGCAGCGAGGGAGGATCCTACGAGCAGTACTTC
TRBJ1-1 TRBD1 NA TRBV7-9 CASSSSGQPGAFF TGTGCCAGCAGCTCCTCGGGACAGCCGGGAGCTTTCTTT
TRBJ1-1 NA NA TRBV2 CASEGGIWTEAFF TGTGCCAGCGAAGGGGGGATTTGGACTGAAGCTTTCTTT
TRBJ1-1 TRBD1 NA TRBV7-6 CASSPGQMGTEAFF TGTGCCAGCAGCCCGGGACAGATGGGCACTGAAGCTTTCTTT
TRBJ2-7 NA NA TRBV7-8 CASSLPGTREQYF TGTGCCAGCAGCTTGCCCGGGACGAGGGAGCAGTACTTC
TRBJ2-7 NA NA TRBV19 CASSGAGRYSSYEQYF TGTGCCAGTAGTGGGGCCGGGCGTTATAGCTCCTACGAGCAGTACTTC
TRBJ1-1 NA NA TRBV28 CATLSHGATEAFF TGTGCCACCCTTTCCCACGGTGCCACTGAAGCTTTCTTT
TRBJ1-6 NA NA TRBV4-1 CASSQDSTGRNSPLHF TGCGCCAGCAGCCAAGATAGCACAGGAAGGAATTCACCCCTCCACTTT
TRBJ2-2 NA NA TRBV25-1 CASSRGPTGELFF TGTGCCAGCAGTCGGGGCCCCACCGGGGAGCTGTTTTTT
TRBJ2-2 TRBD2 NA TRBV7-9 CARGGTVNANTGELFF TGTGCCCGCGGGGGGACCGTAAACGCGAACACCGGGGAGCTGTTTTTT
TRBJ1-1 NA NA TRBV6-5 CASSPGGGRDTEAFF TGTGCCAGCAGCCCCGGGGGGGGCAGGGACACTGAAGCTTTCTTT
TRBJ2-4 NA NA TRBV5-1 CASSPPQGGDKNIQYF TGCGCCAGCAGCCCCCCGCAGGGGGGTGATAAAAACATTCAGTACTTC
TRBJ2-7 NA NA TRBV19 CASSISGWYEQYF TGTGCCAGTAGTATATCGGGTTGGTACGAGCAGTACTTC
TRBJ2-2 TRBD1 once TRBV4-3 CASSRAGGATGELFF TGCGCCAGCAGCCGAGCAGGGGGCGCGACCGGGGAGCTGTTTTTT
TRBJ2-2 TRBD1 NA TRBV19 CASRGQGVNTGELFF TGTGCCAGTAGGGGGCAGGGGGTGAACACCGGGGAGCTGTTTTTT
TRBJ2-1 TRBD2 NA TRBV7-2 CASSLASGKTVKEQFF TGTGCCAGCAGCTTGGCTAGCGGGAAGACGGTAAAGGAGCAGTTCTTC
TRBJ2-3 NA NA TRBV27 CASSLRDIGTDTQYF TGTGCCAGCAGTTTAAGGGACATCGGCACAGATACGCAGTATTTT
TRBJ2-3 NA NA TRBV29-1 CSVAGQRTDTQYF TGCAGCGTTGCCGGTCAACGCACAGATACGCAGTATTTT
TRBJ2-3 TRBD1 NA TRBV5-1 CASSLAGQHTDTQYF TGCGCCAGCAGCTTGGCGGGACAGCACACAGATACGCAGTATTTT
TRBJ2-7 NA NA TRBV4-3 CASSQDSGNLPYEQYF TGCGCCAGCAGCCAAGACTCAGGGAATCTCCCCTACGAGCAGTACTTC
TRBJ2-1 NA NA TRBV6-5 CASRRGNNEQFF TGTGCCAGCAGGCGCGGGAACAATGAGCAGTTCTTC
TRBJ2-7 TRBD1 NA TRBV7-8 CASSLVGQGAYEQYF TGTGCCAGCAGCTTAGTGGGACAGGGGGCCTACGAGCAGTACTTC
TRBJ2-3 NA NA TRBV15 CATSRGDSTDTQYF TGTGCCACCAGCAGAGGAGACAGCACAGATACGCAGTATTTT
TRBJ1-1 NA NA TRBV6-5 CASSYRDTEAFF TGTGCCAGCAGTTACAGGGACACTGAAGCTTTCTTT